This passage covers 20 T cell receptor beta chains from one sample sequenced in a study of T cells of healthy individuals. TCRdb redid the calling of the 5' RACE reads with MiXCR, one entry per CDR3 protein. The data show about 82,000 distinct CDR3 sequences, about 5.5% seen once. The source of these receptors is a female donor in good health.

This clonotype was seen ten or more times. The chain uses TRBV7-9 and TRBJ2-5; TRBD2 agrees at 15 bases. The V and J ends lost 2 bases and 1 base, in that order; junction bases with no gene match: 5. CDR3 length: 18 amino acids. CDR1 is SEHNR, CDR2 FQNEAQ, per germline (reference sequence). This CDR3 is CASSLWGLAGGTQETQYF. DNA for the CDR3: TGTGCCAGCAGCTTATGGGGACTAGCGGGAGGTACCCAAGAGACCCAGTACTTC.

At least ten counts were recorded for this clonotype. The V and J genes are TRBV28 and TRBJ2-1, with 8 bases lining up with TRBD2. Losses at the gene ends were 5 bases for V and 7 bases for J; bases not matched to a gene: 22. This CDR3 has 19 residues. The germline CDR1 and CDR2 sequences are MDHEN and SYDVKM. The CDR3 sequence is CASSPRGRGGTSRGNEQFF. The CDR3 region has the DNA TGTGCCAGCAGTCCCCGGGGGCGGGGCGGGACTAGTAGAGGGAATGAGCAGTTCTTC.

This clonotype was seen repeatedly, ten times or more. The V gene is TRBV28, the J gene TRBJ1-6; D might be TRBD1 (5 bases). The CDR3 is 13 amino acids. The V gene lost 2 bases and the J gene lost 7 bases, with 6 bases spanning the gap. Per germline, CDR1 MDHEN and CDR2 SYDVKM. CDR3 loop: CASSLRGNSPLHF. The CDR3 nucleotides are TGTGCCAGCAGTTTAAGGGGAAATTCACCCCTCCACTTT. The full variable domain, completed using reference TRBV28 and TRBJ1-6, is DVKVTQSSRYLVKRTGEKVFLECVQDMDHENMFWYRQDPGLGLRLIYFSYDVKMKEKGDIPEGYSVSREKKERFSLILESASTNQTSMYLCASSLRGNSPLHFGNGTRLTVT.

The chain employs TRBV6-5 and TRBJ2-2, with 8 bases fitting TRBD2. V gave up 6 bases and J gave up 1 base; unmatched junction bases: 16. Germline loops: CDR1 MNHEY, CDR2 SVGAGI. The CDR3 runs 19 residues. CDR3 coding DNA: TGTGCCAGCAGCTACCCCAGGAGAGTAGCGGGGATGAACACCGGGGAGCTGTTTTTT. Its protein is CASSYPRRVAGMNTGELFF.

This clonotype has at least ten counts. The chain employs TRBV19 and TRBJ1-5; D is uncertain. With 3 bases removed from V and 1 base from J, the gap between germline ends came to 7 bases. The CDR3 consists of 14 residues. Germline CDR1 reads LNHDA; CDR2 reads SQIVND (reference sequence). The CDR3: CASSMWQSNQPQHF. CDR3 nucleotide sequence: TGTGCCAGTAGTATGTGGCAGAGCAATCAGCCCCAGCATTTT.

This clonotype was observed a few times. This chain joins TRBV7-9 and TRBJ1-1, with a tentative D call TRBD1 (5 bases). CDR3 length equals 16 residues. Germline CDR1 is SEHNR and CDR2 is FQNEAQ (reference sequence). Trimming removed 5 bases at V and 1 base at J, with 17 bases between. CDR3 residues: CASSPQGRAGNTEAFF. The CDR3 nucleotides are TGTGCCAGCAGCCCCCAGGGCCGTGCGGGGAACACTGAAGCTTTCTTT.

This clonotype was found many times. The rearrangement joins TRBV11-1 to TRBJ1-1, with 8 bases matching TRBD1. The CDR3 is 18 amino acids. Trimming removed 2 bases from V and 11 bases from J; junction bases left unmatched: 22. Germline V gives CDR1 SGHAT, CDR2 FQDESV (reference sequence). CDR3 sequence (DNA): TGTGCCAGCAGCTTATCCTCGACAGGGGCCGCTAGTGGGAGTGTGGCTTTCTTT. Amino acid sequence: CASSLSSTGAASGSVAFF.

This clonotype was seen many times. The chain links TRBV29-1 to TRBJ2-3; weak D call: TRBD2 (6 bases). The CDR3 sequence is 12 residues long. Trimming cost V 7 bases and J 3 bases, with 11 bases left between them. Per the germline V gene, CDR1 is SQVTM and CDR2 is ANQGSEA. The CDR3 DNA is TGCAGCGCGGGACTGACTACAGATACGCAGTATTTT. Residues: CSAGLTTDTQYF.

The sample holds many counts of this clonotype. V is TRBV4-2 and J is TRBJ2-7, with D perhaps TRBD2 (6 bases). Deletions cut 2 bases from V and 1 base from J, with 24 bases between. Germline CDR1 and CDR2: LGHNA and YNFKEQ. This CDR3 is 19 amino acids long. In nucleotides, the CDR3 is TGTGCCAGCAGCCAAAGCGTCACAACCGGGACTCCATGGTCCTACGAGCAGTACTTC. Encoded protein: CASSQSVTTGTPWSYEQYF.

The rearrangement joins TRBV29-1 to TRBJ1-1; D is possibly TRBD1 (5 bases). CDR3 length: 14 residues. V was shortened by 1 base and J by 6 bases, with 15 bases between the two germline ends. Germline CDR1 is SQVTM and CDR2 is ANQGSEA. CDR3 region: CSVEGAGGVAEAFF. The DNA for the CDR3 is TGCAGCGTTGAAGGGGCGGGAGGGGTGGCTGAAGCTTTCTTT.

This chain connects TRBV20-1 to TRBJ2-3; D gene uncertain. The CDR3 covers 15 residues. V lost 2 bases, J lost 2 bases, and 14 bases lay in between. Germline CDR1 and CDR2: DFQATT and SNEGSKA (reference sequence). The CDR3 DNA reads TGCAGTGCTAGAAGTCCGTTGAGTGACACAGATACGCAGTATTTT. Protein sequence: CSARSPLSDTDTQYF.

The genes are TRBV28 and TRBJ1-2, with TRBD1 identical over 8 bases. The CDR3 is 15 residues long. The junction had 15 bases not matched to a gene; V was cut back by 7 bases and J by 8 bases. Germline V lookup: CDR1 MDHEN, CDR2 SYDVKM. The CDR3 DNA follows: TGTGCCAGCACGTCACCCGCCGGACAGGGACACGGCTACACCTTC. It specifies CASTSPAGQGHGYTF.

V gene TRBV3-1 combines with J gene TRBJ1-1; the D is unclear. With 4 bases removed from V and 6 bases from J, the gap between germline ends came to 9 bases. The CDR3 covers 12 residues. Germline CDR1 and CDR2: LGHDT and YNNKEL (reference sequence). The CDR3 here is CASSPPGPEAFF. Written as DNA, the CDR3 is TGTGCCAGCAGCCCCCCTGGCCCTGAAGCTTTCTTT.

This clonotype has at least ten counts. The rearrangement joins TRBV7-9 to TRBJ1-1; 10 nucleotides line up with TRBD1. Per the germline V gene, CDR1 is SEHNR and CDR2 is FQNEAQ (reference sequence). The CDR3 sequence is 13 residues long. V shed 4 bases, J shed 4 bases, and the junction held 0 bases outside the gene matches. The CDR3 region has the DNA TGTGCCAGCAGCTGGGACAGGGGCACTGAAGCTTTCTTT. This gives the protein CASSWDRGTEAFF.

This clonotype has ten or more counts. The rearrangement joins TRBV2 to TRBJ2-2; D is ambiguous. The CDR3 is 17 residues long. Germline values: CDR1 SNHLY, CDR2 FYNNEI. V lost 0 bases to trimming and J lost 4 bases, with 15 bases between them. The CDR3 loop is CASSEALQRPSTGELFF. CDR3 DNA sequence: TGTGCCAGCAGTGAAGCGCTTCAGCGCCCATCCACCGGGGAGCTGTTTTTT.

This clonotype was detected ten times or more. The rearrangement links TRBV5-8 to TRBJ1-5, with D perhaps TRBD1 (5 bases). CDR1 SGHTS and CDR2 YDEGEE come from the germline V gene. The CDR3 loop spans 17 amino acids. V was shortened by 0 bases and J by 11 bases, with 24 bases between the two germline ends. The CDR3 spells CASSLAATAQRQGAQHF. The CDR3 region has the DNA TGTGCCAGCAGCTTGGCCGCTACAGCCCAGAGACAAGGGGCCCAGCATTTT.

The table lists this clonotype with many counts. V gene TRBV11-2 combines with J gene TRBJ1-1, with D perhaps matching TRBD1 (5 bases). The CDR3 loop spans 16 amino acids. CDR1 and CDR2 (germline): SGHAT, FQNNGV. V lost 3 bases, J lost 4 bases, and 18 bases lay in between. This chain's CDR3 is CASSFVGGRWGTEAFF. In DNA, the CDR3 is TGTGCCAGCAGCTTCGTGGGGGGTCGGTGGGGCACTGAAGCTTTCTTT. The entire variable domain, with the rest obtained from reference TRBV11-2 and TRBJ1-1, is as follows: EAGVAQSPRYKIIEKRQSVAFWCNPISGHATLYWYQQILGQGPKLLIQFQNNGVVDDSQLPKDRFSAERLKGVDSTLKIQPAKLEDSAVYLCASSFVGGRWGTEAFFGQGTRLTVV.

This clonotype has ten or more counts. The genes are TRBV28 and TRBJ1-5; D gene unclear. The V and J ends lost 6 bases and 0 bases respectively, with 6 bases between them. From germline, CDR1 is MDHEN and CDR2 SYDVKM. The CDR3 totals 13 residues. This CDR3 reads CASRPFSNQPQHF. CDR3 DNA: TGTGCCAGCAGGCCCTTTAGCAATCAGCCCCAGCATTTT. The whole variable domain, filled in from reference TRBV28 and TRBJ1-5, reads DVKVTQSSRYLVKRTGEKVFLECVQDMDHENMFWYRQDPGLGLRLIYFSYDVKMKEKGDIPEGYSVSREKKERFSLILESASTNQTSMYLCASRPFSNQPQHFGDGTRLSIL.

This clonotype has ten or more counts. The chain combines TRBV20-1 with TRBJ2-1, with 7 bases that match TRBD2. In germline, CDR1 is DFQATT, CDR2 SNEGSKA (reference sequence). The CDR3 runs to 13 residues. The V segment lost 6 bases and the J segment 8 bases; nucleotides outside the gene matches: 10. The CDR3 DNA sequence: TGCAGTGCGGTGGGGCGGGAGTTCTATGAGCAGTTCTTC. It translates to CSAVGREFYEQFF.

The rearrangement uses TRBV7-9 and TRBJ1-6, with 8 bases lining up with TRBD1. Germline V gene sequence: CDR1 SEHNR, CDR2 FQNEAQ (reference sequence). This CDR3 is 14 amino acids long. Unmatched junction bases numbered 6, after V lost 7 bases and J lost 7 bases. The CDR3 bases are TGTGCCAGCACTCGACAGGGGACAAATTCACCCCTCCACTTT. Its translation is CASTRQGTNSPLHF.